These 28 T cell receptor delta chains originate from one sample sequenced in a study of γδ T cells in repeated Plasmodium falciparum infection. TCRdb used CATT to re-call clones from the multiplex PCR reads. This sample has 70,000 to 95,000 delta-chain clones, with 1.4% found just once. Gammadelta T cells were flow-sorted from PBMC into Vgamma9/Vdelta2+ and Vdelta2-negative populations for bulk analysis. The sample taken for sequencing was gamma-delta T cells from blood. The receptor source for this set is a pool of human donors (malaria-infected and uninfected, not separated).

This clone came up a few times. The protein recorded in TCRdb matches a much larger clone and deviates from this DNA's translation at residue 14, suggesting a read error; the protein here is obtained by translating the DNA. For the CDR3, the DNA is TGTGCTCTTGGGGAAACCAAACCACCCCGGTACTGGGGACGCGCCACCGATAAACTCATCTTT. Protein sequence: CALGETKPPRYWGRATDKLIF. This chain joins TRDV1 and TRDJ1; 7 nucleotides line up with TRDD3. Since TCRdb gives no J gene, matching the DNA to germline was used here to assign it. Trimming removed 2 bases from V and 1 base from J; junction bases left unmatched: 22. The CDR3 spans 21 residues. The germline gives CDR1 TSWWSYY, CDR2 QGS.

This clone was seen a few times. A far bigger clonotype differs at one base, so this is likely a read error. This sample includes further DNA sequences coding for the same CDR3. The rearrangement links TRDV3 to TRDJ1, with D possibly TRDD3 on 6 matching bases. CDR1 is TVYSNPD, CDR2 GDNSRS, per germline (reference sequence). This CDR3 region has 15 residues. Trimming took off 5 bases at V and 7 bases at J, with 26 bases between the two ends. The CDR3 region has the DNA TGTGCCCTAGTTCTTCCCCCGGGGATTAGGGGTAAACTCATCTTT. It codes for CALVLPPGIRGKLIF.

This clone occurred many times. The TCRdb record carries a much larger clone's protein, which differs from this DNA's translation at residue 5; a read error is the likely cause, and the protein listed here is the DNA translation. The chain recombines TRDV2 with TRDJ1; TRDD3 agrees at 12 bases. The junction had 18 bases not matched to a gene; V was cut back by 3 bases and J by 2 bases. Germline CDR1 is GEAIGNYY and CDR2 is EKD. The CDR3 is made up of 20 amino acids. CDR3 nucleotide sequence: TGTGCCTGTGACGCCCTTACTGGGGGATACCCCGACAGAATGACCGATAAACTCATCTTT. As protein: CACDALTGGYPDRMTDKLIF.

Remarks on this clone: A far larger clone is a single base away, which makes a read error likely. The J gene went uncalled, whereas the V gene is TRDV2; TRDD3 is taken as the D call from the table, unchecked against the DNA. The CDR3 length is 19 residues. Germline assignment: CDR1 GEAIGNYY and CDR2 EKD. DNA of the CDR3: TGTGCCTGTGACACCGGGCTTACGGGGGGATACGCCCACACCGATAAGCTCATCTTT. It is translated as CACDTGLTGGYAHTDKLIF.

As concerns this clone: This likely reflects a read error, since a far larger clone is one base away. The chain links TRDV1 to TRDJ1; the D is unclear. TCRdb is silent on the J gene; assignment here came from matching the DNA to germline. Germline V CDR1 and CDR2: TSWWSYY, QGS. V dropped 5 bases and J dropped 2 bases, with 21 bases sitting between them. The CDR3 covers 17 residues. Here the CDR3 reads CALGKGPPADGTDKLIF. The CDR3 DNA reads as TGTGCTCTTGGGAAGGGGCCTCCCGCAGACGGGACCGATAAACTCATCTTT.

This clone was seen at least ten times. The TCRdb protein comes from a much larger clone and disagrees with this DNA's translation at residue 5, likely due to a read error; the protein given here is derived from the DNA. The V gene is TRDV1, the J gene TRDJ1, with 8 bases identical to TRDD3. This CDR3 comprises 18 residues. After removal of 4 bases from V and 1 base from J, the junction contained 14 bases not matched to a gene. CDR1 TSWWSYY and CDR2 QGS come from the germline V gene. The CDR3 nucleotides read TGTGCTCTTGGGGGATATCCAGAGGGTGGGGGATTCACCGATAAACTCATCTTT. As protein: CALGGYPEGGGFTDKLIF.

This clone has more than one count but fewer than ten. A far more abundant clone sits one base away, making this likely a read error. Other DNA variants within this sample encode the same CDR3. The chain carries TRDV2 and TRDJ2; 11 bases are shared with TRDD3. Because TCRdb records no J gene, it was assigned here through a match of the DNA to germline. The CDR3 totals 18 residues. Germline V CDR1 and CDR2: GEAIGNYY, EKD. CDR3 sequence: CACDTVLGDKKMTAQLFF. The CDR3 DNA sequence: TGTGCCTGTGACACCGTACTGGGGGATAAAAAAATGACAGCGCAACTCTTCTTT.

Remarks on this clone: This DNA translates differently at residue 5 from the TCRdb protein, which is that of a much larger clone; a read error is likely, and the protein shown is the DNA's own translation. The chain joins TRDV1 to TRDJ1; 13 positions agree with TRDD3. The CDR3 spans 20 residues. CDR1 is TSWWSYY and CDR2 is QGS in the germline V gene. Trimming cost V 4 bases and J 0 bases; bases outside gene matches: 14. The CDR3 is CALGARTGGYVLQNTDKLIF. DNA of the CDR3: TGTGCTCTTGGGGCCAGGACTGGGGGATACGTACTCCAAAACACCGATAAACTCATCTTT.

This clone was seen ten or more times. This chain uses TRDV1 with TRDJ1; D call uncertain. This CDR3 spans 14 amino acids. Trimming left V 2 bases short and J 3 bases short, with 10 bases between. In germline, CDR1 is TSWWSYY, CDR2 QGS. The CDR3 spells CALGEGRRADKLIF. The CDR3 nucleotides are TGTGCTCTTGGGGAAGGTAGAAGGGCCGATAAACTCATCTTT.

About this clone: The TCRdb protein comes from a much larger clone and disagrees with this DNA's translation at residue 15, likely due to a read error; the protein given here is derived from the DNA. As DNA, the CDR3 is TGTGCTCTTGGGGAACTAGAGGACGGGGGGTACACCGATAAACCCATCTTT. Encoded protein: CALGELEDGGYTDKPIF. There is no J gene call, but TRDV1 is given as the V gene; the table's D call TRDD3 went unverified against the DNA. CDR1 is TSWWSYY, CDR2 QGS, per germline. The CDR3 is 17 residues long.

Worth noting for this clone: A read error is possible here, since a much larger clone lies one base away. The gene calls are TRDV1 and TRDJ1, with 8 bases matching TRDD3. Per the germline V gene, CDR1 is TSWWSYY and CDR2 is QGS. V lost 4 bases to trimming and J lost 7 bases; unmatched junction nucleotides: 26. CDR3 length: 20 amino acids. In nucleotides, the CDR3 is TGTGCTCTTGGGGCCTTCCCCTTACGGAGTGGGGGATCCCGGAGTGTTAAACTCATCTTT. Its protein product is CALGAFPLRSGGSRSVKLIF.

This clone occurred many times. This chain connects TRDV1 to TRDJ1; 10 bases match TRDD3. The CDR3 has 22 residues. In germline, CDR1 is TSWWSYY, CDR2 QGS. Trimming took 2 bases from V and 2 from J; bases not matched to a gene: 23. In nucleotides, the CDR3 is TGTGCTCTTGGGGAAAATTACCCAATCGCCAACTGGGGGATCCACCGGACCGATAAACTCATCTTT. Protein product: CALGENYPIANWGIHRTDKLIF.

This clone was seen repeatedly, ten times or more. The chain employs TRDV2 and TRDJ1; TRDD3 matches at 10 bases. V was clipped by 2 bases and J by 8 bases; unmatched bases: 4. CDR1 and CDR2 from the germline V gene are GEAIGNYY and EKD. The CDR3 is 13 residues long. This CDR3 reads CACDKLGDTKLIF. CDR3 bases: TGTGCCTGTGACAAATTGGGGGATACAAAACTCATCTTT.

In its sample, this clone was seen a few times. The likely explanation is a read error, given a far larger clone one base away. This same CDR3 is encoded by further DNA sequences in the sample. The CDR3 coding sequence is TGTGCTTTCGGGGTCTTGGGGTACCTGTGGGGGCAACTCATCTTT. Translated, it gives CAFGVLGYLWGQLIF. This chain connects TRDV1 to TRDJ1; a weak D match, TRDD3 (6 bases). TCRdb leaves out the J gene; it was filled in here by matching the DNA to germline. Trimming removed 11 bases at V and 9 bases at J, with 28 bases between. The CDR3 runs 15 residues. Germline V gene lookup returns CDR1 TSWWSYY and CDR2 QGS.

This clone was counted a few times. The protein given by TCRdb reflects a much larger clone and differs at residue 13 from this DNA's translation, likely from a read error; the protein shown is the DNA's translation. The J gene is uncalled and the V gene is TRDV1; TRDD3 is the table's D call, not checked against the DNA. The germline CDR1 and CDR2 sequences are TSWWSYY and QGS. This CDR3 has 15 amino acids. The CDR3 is CALGEGLHWGNTPIF. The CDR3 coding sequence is TGTGCTCTTGGGGAAGGTCTACACTGGGGGAATACACCCATCTTT.

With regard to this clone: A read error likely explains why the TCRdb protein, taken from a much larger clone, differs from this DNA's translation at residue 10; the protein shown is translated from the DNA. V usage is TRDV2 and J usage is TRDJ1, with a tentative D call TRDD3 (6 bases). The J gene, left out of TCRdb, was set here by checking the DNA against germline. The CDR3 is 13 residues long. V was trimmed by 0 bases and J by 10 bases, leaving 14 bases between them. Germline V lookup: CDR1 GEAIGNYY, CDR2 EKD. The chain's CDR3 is CACDTGWGTRLIF. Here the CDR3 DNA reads TGTGCCTGTGACACCGGCTGGGGAACCAGACTCATCTTT.

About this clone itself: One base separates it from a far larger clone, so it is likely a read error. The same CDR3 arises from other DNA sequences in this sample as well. CDR3 loop: CALGELCYFPGSITDKLIF. CDR3 coding DNA: TGTGCTCTTGGGGAACTATGTTACTTCCCCGGATCCATTACCGATAAACTCATCTTT. The V call is TRDV1, the J call TRDJ1, with a possible D match to TRDD2 (5 bases). Here the J gene was assigned by germline matching of the DNA, as TCRdb has none. The V gene lost 0 bases and the J gene lost 2 bases, with 22 bases spanning the gap. Per the germline V gene, CDR1 is TSWWSYY and CDR2 is QGS. This CDR3 spans 19 amino acids.

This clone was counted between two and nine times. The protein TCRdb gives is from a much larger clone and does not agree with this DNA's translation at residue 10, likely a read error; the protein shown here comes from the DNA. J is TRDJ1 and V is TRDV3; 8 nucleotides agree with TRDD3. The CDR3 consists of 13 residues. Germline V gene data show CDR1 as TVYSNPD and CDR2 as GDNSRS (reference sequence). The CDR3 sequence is CAFVLGVTDNLIF. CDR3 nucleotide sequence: TGTGCCTTTGTACTGGGGGTTACCGATAACCTCATCTTT.

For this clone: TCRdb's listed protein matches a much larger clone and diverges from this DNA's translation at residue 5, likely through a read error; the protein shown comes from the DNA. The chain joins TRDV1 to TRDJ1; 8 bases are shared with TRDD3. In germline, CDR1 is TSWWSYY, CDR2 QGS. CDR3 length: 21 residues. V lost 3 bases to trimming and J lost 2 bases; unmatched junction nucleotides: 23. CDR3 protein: CALGEGYRQGYGFYLTDKLIF. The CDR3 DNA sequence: TGTGCTCTTGGGGAGGGTTATAGACAGGGATACGGTTTTTATTTGACCGATAAACTCATCTTT.

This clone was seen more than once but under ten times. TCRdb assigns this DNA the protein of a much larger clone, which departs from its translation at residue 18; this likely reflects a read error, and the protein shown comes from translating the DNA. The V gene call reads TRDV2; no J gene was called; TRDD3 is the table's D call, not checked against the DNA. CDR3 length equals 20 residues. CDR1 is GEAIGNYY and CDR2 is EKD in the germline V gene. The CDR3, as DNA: TGTGCCTGTGACACGACTGGGGGATTCCCGGGAGCCTGGGACACCCGACAGGTGTTTTTC. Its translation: CACDTTGGFPGAWDTRQVFF.

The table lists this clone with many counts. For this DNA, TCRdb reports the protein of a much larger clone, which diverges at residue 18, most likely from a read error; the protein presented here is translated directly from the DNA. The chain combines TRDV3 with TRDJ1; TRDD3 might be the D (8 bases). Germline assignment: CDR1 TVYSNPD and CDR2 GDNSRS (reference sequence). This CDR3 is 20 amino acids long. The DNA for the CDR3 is TGTGCCCTATTCCGCCTTCCTCGATGGGGGATGATGGCGGACACCGATAAACCCATCTTT. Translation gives CALFRLPRWGMMADTDKPIF.

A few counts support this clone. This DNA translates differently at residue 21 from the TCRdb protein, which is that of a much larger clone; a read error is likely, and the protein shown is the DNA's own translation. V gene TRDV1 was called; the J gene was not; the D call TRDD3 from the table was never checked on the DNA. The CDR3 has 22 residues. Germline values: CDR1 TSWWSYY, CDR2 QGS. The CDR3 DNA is TGTGCTCTTGGGAAGGAGACGAACTTCCTTCTACTGGGGGACGATTACACCGATAAACTCACCTTT. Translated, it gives CALGKETNFLLLGDDYTDKLTF.

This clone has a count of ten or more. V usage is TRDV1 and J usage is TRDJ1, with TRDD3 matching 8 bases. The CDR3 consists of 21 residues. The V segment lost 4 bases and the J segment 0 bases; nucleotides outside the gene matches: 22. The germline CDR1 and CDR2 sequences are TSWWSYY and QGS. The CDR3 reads CALGGHLGYWGARQYTDKLIF. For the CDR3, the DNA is TGTGCTCTTGGGGGCCATCTTGGATACTGGGGGGCTCGGCAGTACACCGATAAACTCATCTTT.

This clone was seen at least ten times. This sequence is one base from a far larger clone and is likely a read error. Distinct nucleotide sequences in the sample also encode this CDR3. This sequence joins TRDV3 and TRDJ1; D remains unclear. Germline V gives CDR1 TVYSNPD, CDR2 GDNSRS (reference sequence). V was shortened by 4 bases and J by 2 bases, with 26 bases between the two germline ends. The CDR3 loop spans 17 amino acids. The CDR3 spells CASTWSPYRRETDKLIF. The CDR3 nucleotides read TGTGCCTCTACCTGGTCCCCATATCGTAGGGAGACCGATAAACTCATCTTT.

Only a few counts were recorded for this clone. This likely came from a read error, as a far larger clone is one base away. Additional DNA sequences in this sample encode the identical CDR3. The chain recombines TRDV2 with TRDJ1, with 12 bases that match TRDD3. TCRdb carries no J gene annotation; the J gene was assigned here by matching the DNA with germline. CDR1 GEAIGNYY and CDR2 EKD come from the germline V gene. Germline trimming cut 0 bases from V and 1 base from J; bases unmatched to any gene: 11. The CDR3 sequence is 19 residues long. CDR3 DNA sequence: TGTGCCTGTGACACCGGACTGGGGGATACCCTGGCGGGCACCGATAAACTCATCTTT. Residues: CACDTGLGDTLAGTDKLIF.

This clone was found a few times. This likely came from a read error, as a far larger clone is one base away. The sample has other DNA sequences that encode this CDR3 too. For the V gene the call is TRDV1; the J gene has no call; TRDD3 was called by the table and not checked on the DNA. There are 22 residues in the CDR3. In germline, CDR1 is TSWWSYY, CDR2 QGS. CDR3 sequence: CALGESANLRGGYLRYTDKLIF. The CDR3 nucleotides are TGTGCTCTTGGGGAATCCGCAAACTTGCGCGGGGGATACCTACGGTACACCGATAAGCTCATCTTT.

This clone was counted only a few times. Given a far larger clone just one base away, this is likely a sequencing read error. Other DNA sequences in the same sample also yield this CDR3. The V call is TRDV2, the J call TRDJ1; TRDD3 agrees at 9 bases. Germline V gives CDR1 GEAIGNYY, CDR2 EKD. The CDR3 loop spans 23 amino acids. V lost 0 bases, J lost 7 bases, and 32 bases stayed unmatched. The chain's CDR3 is CACDTAPARGVGDTTYLPGKLIF. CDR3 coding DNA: TGTGCCTGTGACACCGCCCCGGCACGTGGAGTAGGGGATACGACCTACCTACCTGGTAAACTCATCTTT.

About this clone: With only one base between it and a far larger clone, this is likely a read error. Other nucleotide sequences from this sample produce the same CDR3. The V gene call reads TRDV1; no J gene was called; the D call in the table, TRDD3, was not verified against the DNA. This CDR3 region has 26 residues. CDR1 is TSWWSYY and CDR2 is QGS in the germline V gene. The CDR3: CALGATPSWLSTGGFHRFYHTDKLIF. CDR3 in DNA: TGTGCTCTTGGGGCCACGCCTTCTTGGCTATCAACTGGGGGATTTCATCGATTTTATCACACCGATAAGCTCATCTTT.